What follows are 22 T cell receptor beta chains derived from one specimen sequenced in a study of CD8+CD57+ T cells in acquired aplastic anemia (dated by TCRdb to the late 2010s). Data came from an Illumina HiSeq 2000. Profiling of TCR beta VDJ combinations and CDR3 sequences used genomic DNA as the template. The raw public reads went through TCRdb reprocessing: fastp at Q25, MiXCR clone calling, in-frame beta chains kept. Under each unique CDR3 protein, matching rows form one entry showing the most common genes and DNA. The sample contains some 180,000 distinct CDR3 sequences, less than 55% of them found a single time. Clones ranked in the top ten supply around 2.7% of the sample. Sequenced: sorted CD4+, CD8+, or CD8+CD57+ T cells (not recorded which) from PBMCs. These receptors were taken from a human donor in good health.

The chain links TRBV7-3 to TRBJ2-3, with 7 bases fitting TRBD1. The CDR3 is 17 amino acids. Germline trimming cut 2 bases from V and 0 bases from J; bases unmatched to any gene: 8. Germline V lookup: CDR1 SGHTA, CDR2 FQGTGA. CDR3 in DNA: TGTGCCAGCAGCTTACCTAATACAGGGGAGAGCACAGATACGCAGTATTTT. Translation: CASSLPNTGESTDTQYF.

In this sample, this clonotype turned up many times. The rearrangement joins TRBV5-6 to TRBJ2-7; no firm D call. Trimming took 4 bases from V and 6 from J, leaving 8 bases between them. The CDR3 consists of 11 residues. Per germline, CDR1 SGHDT and CDR2 YYEEEE. The CDR3 nucleotides are TGTGCCAGCAGCCTAGAGCGCGAGCAGTACTTC. This codes for CASSLEREQYF.

Many counts were recorded for this clonotype. The chain has TRBV12-3 or TRBV12-4 and TRBJ2-1, with no clear D. V lost 4 bases and J lost 8, with 15 bases in between. CDR3 length: 14 amino acids. CDR3 sequence: CASSSPPYKYEQFF. In nucleotides, the CDR3 is TGTGCCAGCAGTTCACCGCCTTACAAGTATGAGCAGTTCTTC.

The genes are TRBV19 and TRBJ1-1, with a possible D match to TRBD1 (5 bases). The germline CDR1 and CDR2 sequences are LNHDA and SQIVND (reference sequence). The germline V and J ends were trimmed by 5 bases and 4 bases, with 14 bases remaining between them. CDR3 length: 14 amino acids. This chain's CDR3 is CASSFLGGGTEAFF. The CDR3 DNA is TGTGCCAGTAGTTTCTTGGGGGGTGGCACTGAAGCTTTCTTT.

The rearrangement joins TRBV20-1 to TRBJ2-7, with TRBD1 identical over 9 bases. V lost 5 bases, J lost 4 bases, and 6 bases stayed unmatched. CDR3 length equals 13 residues. CDR1 DFQATT and CDR2 SNEGSKA come from the germline V gene (reference sequence). For the CDR3, the DNA is TGCAGTGCTCATCCGGGACAGGGATACGAGCAGTACTTC. This codes for CSAHPGQGYEQYF.

The chain has TRBV19 and TRBJ2-7, with D possibly matching TRBD1 (8 bases). Germline CDR1 and CDR2: LNHDA and SQIVND (reference sequence). The CDR3 loop spans 15 amino acids. Trimming pared 4 bases from V and 2 bases from J, leaving 15 bases between. CDR3 sequence (DNA): TGTGCCAGTAGTAGGGAGGGGACAGGTACCTACGAGCAGTACTTC. It translates to CASSREGTGTYEQYF. Full variable domain (outside the CDR3, taken from reference TRBV19 and TRBJ2-7): DGGITQSPKYLFRKEGQNVTLSCEQNLNHDAMYWYRQDPGQGLRLIYYSQIVNDFQKGDIAEGYSVSREKKESFPLTVTSAQKNPTAFYLCASSREGTGTYEQYFGPGTRLTVT.

The chain is built from TRBV10-3 and TRBJ2-3, with D tentatively TRBD2 (6 bases). This CDR3 is built from 12 residues. V was shortened by 4 bases and J by 6 bases, with 8 bases between the two germline ends. Germline V gene sequence: CDR1 ENHRY, CDR2 SYGVKD. In DNA, the CDR3 is TGTGCCATCAGTGGACTAGTGGATACGCAGTATTTT. As protein: CAISGLVDTQYF.

This clonotype was seen only once. A much bigger clone sits one base away, suggesting this may be a read error. This chain connects TRBV9 to TRBJ1-3; D is perhaps TRBD1 (6 bases). The germline gives CDR1 SGDLS, CDR2 YYNGEE. The CDR3 contains 16 residues. V lost 4 bases and J lost 6, with 20 bases in between. The CDR3 here is CASSRGQGGTENTIYF. The CDR3 coding sequence is TGTGCCAGCAGCCGGGGGCAGGGCGGAACTGAAAACACCATATATTTT.

Concerning this clonotype: Compared with germline, one end of the junction differs, possibly owing to a read error. V gene TRBV7-9 combines with J gene TRBJ2-7; tentative D call: TRBD2 (7 bases). This CDR3 is built from 11 residues. Germline V gene lookup returns CDR1 SEHNR and CDR2 FQNEAQ (reference sequence). The CDR3: CASREGDEQYF. Here the CDR3 DNA reads TGCGCCAGCAGGGAGGGGGACGAGCAGTACTTC.

This chain joins TRBV7-8 and TRBJ2-7, with 8 bases lining up with TRBD1. This CDR3 spans 17 amino acids. Germline V CDR1 and CDR2: SGHVS, FQNEAQ. The junction had 10 bases not matched to a gene; V was cut back by 0 bases and J by 3 bases. The CDR3 DNA is TGTGCCAGCAGCTTAGCGTCGGTGGGACAGGAGTACTACGAGCAGTACTTC. Protein sequence: CASSLASVGQEYYEQYF.

The V and J genes are TRBV29-1 and TRBJ2-2; D unclear. V lost 5 bases and J lost 2, with 3 bases in between. Germline loops: CDR1 SQVTM, CDR2 ANQGSEA. This CDR3 is built from 11 residues. CDR3: CSVKNTGELFF. CDR3 nucleotide sequence: TGCAGCGTTAAAAACACCGGGGAGCTGTTTTTT.

The CDR3 region is CSVEGRINEQFF. In DNA, the CDR3 is TGCAGCGTTGAGGGTCGGATCAATGAGCAGTTCTTC. The rearrangement uses TRBV29-1 and TRBJ2-1; D gene unclear. The CDR3 contains 12 residues. CDR1 SQVTM and CDR2 ANQGSEA come from the germline V gene. V lost 3 bases, J lost 6 bases, and 9 bases lay in between.

A single count supports this clonotype. The chain employs TRBV2 and TRBJ2-3, with 7 bases aligning to TRBD1. J gave up 15 bases and V 7 bases, and 13 bases lay outside the gene matches. This CDR3 is 12 amino acids long. Germline V gene sequence: CDR1 SNHLY, CDR2 FYNNEI. The CDR3 spells CASTPSRGQPYF. CDR3 coding DNA: TGTGCCAGCACTCCTAGCCGGGGACAGCCATATTTT.

The gene calls are TRBV3-1 and TRBJ1-3; 7 bases line up with TRBD1. Germline V CDR1 and CDR2: LGHDT, YNNKEL (reference sequence). This CDR3 is built from 15 residues. The J segment lost 0 bases and the V segment lost 4 bases, leaving 3 bases of the junction unmatched. The CDR3 coding sequence is TGTGCCAGCAGCCCCACAGGGGCCTCTGGAAACACCATATATTTT. This encodes CASSPTGASGNTIYF.

Of note for this clonotype: A read error may account for a junction end that differs from germline. This sequence joins TRBV18 and TRBJ2-7; D not certain. This CDR3 spans 12 amino acids. The germline CDR1 and CDR2 sequences are KGHSH and LQKENI. The CDR3 reads CASSPNKFEPYF. The CDR3 coding sequence is TGTGCCAGCTCACCTAATAAGTTCGAGCCGTACTTC.

The table lists this clonotype with many counts. The chain couples TRBV9 to TRBJ2-2, with no clear D. CDR1 SGDLS and CDR2 YYNGEE come from the germline V gene. V was clipped by 0 bases and J by 6 bases, with 12 bases between them. The CDR3 has 15 residues. Here the CDR3 DNA reads TGTGCCAGCAGCGTAGCCCTAAGAGGCTCCGGGGAGCTGTTTTTT. As protein: CASSVALRGSGELFF.

The chain carries TRBV5-1 and TRBJ2-7, with D possibly being TRBD1 (5 bases). The tail of the sequence fits TRBJ2-1 better, so the J call may be wrong. Looked up from germline, CDR1 is SGHRS and CDR2 is YFSETQ. This CDR3 has 14 residues. In DNA, the CDR3 is TGCGCCAGCAGCTTGGATATCTACAGGTCTGAGCAGTTCTTC. As protein: CASSLDIYRSEQFF.

This chain uses TRBV20-1 with TRBJ2-3; 8 positions agree with TRBD2. Germline trimming cut 0 bases from V and 0 bases from J; bases unmatched to any gene: 5. The CDR3 loop spans 16 amino acids. Looked up from germline, CDR1 is DFQATT and CDR2 is SNEGSKA (reference sequence). Here the CDR3 DNA reads TGCAGTGCTAGAGATTCGACTAGCGTGAGCACAGATACGCAGTATTTT. It codes for CSARDSTSVSTDTQYF.

V usage is TRBV2 and J usage is TRBJ1-2; D is possibly TRBD1 (5 bases). CDR3 length: 15 amino acids. V lost 2 bases, J lost 3 bases, and 13 bases lay in between. Germline V gene sequence: CDR1 SNHLY, CDR2 FYNNEI. This chain's CDR3 is CASSERQGSYYGYTF. The CDR3 DNA reads TGTGCCAGCAGTGAAAGGCAGGGTTCGTACTATGGCTACACCTTC.

This clonotype was detected ten times or more. The rearrangement links TRBV11-1 to TRBJ2-3; TRBD2 matches at 11 bases. The length of the CDR3 is 14 residues. With V trimmed by 7 bases and J by 3 bases, 3 bases remained unmatched. Per the germline V gene, CDR1 is SGHAT and CDR2 is FQDESV (reference sequence). CDR3 sequence (DNA): TGTGCCAGCAACCCTAGCGGGGGGACAGATACGCAGTATTTT. The encoded protein is CASNPSGGTDTQYF. Together with reference TRBV11-1 and TRBJ2-3, the CDR3 gives the full variable domain: EAEVAQSPRYKITEKSQAVAFWCDPISGHATLYWYRQILGQGPELLVQFQDESVVDDSQLPKDRFSAERLKGVDSTLKIQPAELGDSAMYLCASNPSGGTDTQYFGPGTRLTVL.

This clonotype occurred many times. The chain carries TRBV12-3 or TRBV12-4 and TRBJ2-1; 7 nucleotides agree with TRBD2. The length of the CDR3 is 15 residues. V trimming: 3 bases; J trimming: 7 bases; junction bases outside the gene matches: 9. The CDR3 nucleotides are TGTGCCAGCAGTTTCCCTCCGACTAGCAAAAATGAGCAGTTCTTC. Translation: CASSFPPTSKNEQFF.

The chain couples TRBV30 to TRBJ1-6, with a tentative D call TRBD1 (6 bases). V gave up 4 bases and J gave up 1 base, with 14 bases separating them. CDR3 length equals 16 residues. Germline values: CDR1 GTSNPN, CDR2 SVGIG (reference sequence). CDR3 in DNA: TGTGCCTGGACCACGGGGGCTATATCCTATAATTCACCCCTCCACTTT. It codes for CAWTTGAISYNSPLHF.